This TCR beta chain came from a study of response to subunit inactivated influenza vaccine. Whole-study results and caveats: Seasonal influenza vaccination, on each occasion, was suggested by the authors to recruit few new T cells.

TCRdb ran MiXCR on the RT-PCR reads and lists one entry per CDR3 protein. This sample has 450,000 to 500,000 distinct CDR3 sequences, with approximately 11% found just once. This clonotype was recorded a few times. Antigen unknown. Germline lookup yields CDR1 SGHKS and CDR2 YYEKEE (reference sequence). The CDR3 has 15 residues. Trimming pared 2 bases from V and 6 bases from J, leaving 17 bases between. The sample in question was PBMCs from blood, obtained roughly 47 days after vaccination. V gene TRBV5-5 combines with J gene TRBJ1-1; D gene uncertain. The receptor was derived from a man aged 50-59 years who received an inactivated influenza vaccine. The CDR3 DNA is TGTGCCAGCAGCTTTAATCCGGGGTCGTTTTCTGAAGCTTTCTTT. Its protein product is CASSFNPGSFSEAFF.